This T cell receptor beta chain derives from a study of radiotherapy plus CTLA-4 blockade in lung cancer. On the study more broadly: In around 17% of patients, objective responses were seen; 25% to 40% had disease control.

Looked up from germline, CDR1 is SGHNT and CDR2 is YYREEE (reference sequence). The CDR3 is made up of 18 amino acids. V lost 3 bases and J lost 2; bases outside the gene matches: 15. Some clones are missing from TCRdb's copy, which holds only in-frame ones; the method was immunoSEQ multiplex PCR. The sample lists about 48,000 clones, roughly 90% occurring once. The study gave focal radiation plus ipilimumab CTLA-4 blockade to patients with chemo-refractory metastatic non-small-cell lung cancer. Whole-study findings and limits: An expansion of tumor-derived TCR clones occurred in blood after radiotherapy plus ipilimumab.

In its sample, this clone was seen once. Its antigen remains unidentified. V usage is TRBV5-4 and J usage is TRBJ2-3, with 7 bases lining up with TRBD1. The sequence was obtained from a human donor with non-small cell lung cancer that progressed on radiotherapy plus ipilimumab. Some clones in this sample may be carry-over from other donors' samples. The sequences come from peripheral blood, collected from a patient treated with radiotherapy plus ipilimumab. The CDR3 DNA reads TGTGCCAGCAGCTGGTGGGTCCAGGGGGTTTCAGTCACAGATACGCAGTATTTT. Protein sequence: CASSWWVQGVSVTDTQYF. Full variable domain (rest looked up from reference TRBV5-4 and TRBJ2-3): ETGVTQSPTHLIKTRGQQVTLRCSSQSGHNTVSWYQQALGQGPQFIFQYYREEENGRGNFPPRFSGLQFPNYSSELNVNALELDDSALYLCASSWWVQGVSVTDTQYFGPGTRLTVL.